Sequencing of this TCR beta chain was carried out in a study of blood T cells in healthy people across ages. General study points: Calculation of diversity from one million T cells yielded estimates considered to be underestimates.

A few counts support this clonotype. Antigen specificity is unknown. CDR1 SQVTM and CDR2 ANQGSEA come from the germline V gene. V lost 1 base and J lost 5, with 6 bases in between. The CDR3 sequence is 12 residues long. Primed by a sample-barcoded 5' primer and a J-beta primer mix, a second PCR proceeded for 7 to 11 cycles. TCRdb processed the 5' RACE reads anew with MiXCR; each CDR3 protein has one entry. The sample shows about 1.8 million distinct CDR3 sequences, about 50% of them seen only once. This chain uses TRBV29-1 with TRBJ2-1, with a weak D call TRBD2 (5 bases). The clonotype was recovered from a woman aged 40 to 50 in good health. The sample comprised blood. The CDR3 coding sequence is TGCAGCGTTGAAGCGGGGAACAATGAGCAGTTCTTC. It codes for CSVEAGNNEQFF.